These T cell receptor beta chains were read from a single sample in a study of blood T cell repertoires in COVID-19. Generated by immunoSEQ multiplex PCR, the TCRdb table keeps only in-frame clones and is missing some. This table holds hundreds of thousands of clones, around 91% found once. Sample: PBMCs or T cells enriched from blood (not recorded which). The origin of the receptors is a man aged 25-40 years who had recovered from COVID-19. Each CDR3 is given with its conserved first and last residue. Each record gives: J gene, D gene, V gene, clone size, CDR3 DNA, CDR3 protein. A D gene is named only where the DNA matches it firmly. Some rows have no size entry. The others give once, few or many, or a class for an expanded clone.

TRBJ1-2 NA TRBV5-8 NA TGTGCCAGCAGCCCCAGGGGTTGGGGCTACACCTTC CASSPRGWGYTF
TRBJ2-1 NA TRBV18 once TGTGCCAGCTCTATCGACTACTACAATGAGCAGTTCTTC CASSIDYYNEQFF
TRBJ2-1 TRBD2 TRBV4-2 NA TGTGCCAGCAGCCCCTACCTCCTAGCGGGAGATTCCGGTGAGCAGTTCTTC CASSPYLLAGDSGEQFF
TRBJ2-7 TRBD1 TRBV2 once TGTGCCAGCAGTGGACCGGGACAGGGGGCCTACGAGCAGTACTTC CASSGPGQGAYEQYF
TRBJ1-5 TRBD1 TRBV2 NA TGTGCCAGCAGGAATCCGGGACAGGGGGAAGTAGGTGGTCAGCCCCAGCATTTT CASRNPGQGEVGGQPQHF
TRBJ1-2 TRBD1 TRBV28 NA TGTGCCAGCAGTTCAACACAGGGGGGGTCCTATGGCTACACCTTC CASSSTQGGSYGYTF
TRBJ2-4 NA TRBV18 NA TGTGCCAGCTCACCACCCCAGGGATCTATTCAGTACTTC CASSPPQGSIQYF
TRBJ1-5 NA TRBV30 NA TGTGCCTGGAGTCGAGAGCTTAATCAGCCCCAGCATTTT CAWSRELNQPQHF
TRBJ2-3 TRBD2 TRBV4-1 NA TGCGCCAGCAGCCAGGGGGACTACCGCACAGATACGCAGTATTTT CASSQGDYRTDTQYF
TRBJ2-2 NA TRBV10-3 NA TGTGCCATCAGTGAGTCGCGGAACACCGGGGAGCTGTTTTTT CAISESRNTGELFF
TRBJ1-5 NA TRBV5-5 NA TGTGCCAGCAGCTTGGTAGGGGCTGCCTGGCAGCCCCAGCATTTT CASSLVGAAWQPQHF
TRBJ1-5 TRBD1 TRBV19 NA TGTGCCACCTCCGGGACAGGGGTACAGCCCCAGCATTTT CATSGTGVQPQHF
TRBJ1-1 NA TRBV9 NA TGTGCCAGCAGCGTAGTAGGGGCAGAGACTGAAGCTTTCTTT CASSVVGAETEAFF
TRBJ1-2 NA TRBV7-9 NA TGTGCCAGCAGCGATATGACAGGCTTCTATGGCTACACCTTC CASSDMTGFYGYTF
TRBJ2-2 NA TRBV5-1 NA TGCGCCAGCAGCTTGGAGCAGGGAGGCACCGGGGAGCTGTTTTTT CASSLEQGGTGELFF
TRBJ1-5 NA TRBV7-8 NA TGTGCCAGCAGCCCGACAGATAGCAATCAGCCCCAGCATTTT CASSPTDSNQPQHF
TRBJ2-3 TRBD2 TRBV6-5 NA TGTGCCAGCAGCAAACTAGCGGGGTTCACAGATACGCAGTATTTT CASSKLAGFTDTQYF
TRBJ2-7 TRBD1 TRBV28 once TGTGCCAGCAGTTTAGACAGGGACGAGCAGTACTTC CASSLDRDEQYF
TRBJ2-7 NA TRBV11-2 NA TGTGCCAGCAGCTTAGTAACTGGCGGGATCTACTACGAGCAGTACTTC CASSLVTGGIYYEQYF
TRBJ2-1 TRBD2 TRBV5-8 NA TGTGCCAGCAGCCGGGGACTAGCGGGAGAGAATGAGCAGTTCTTC CASSRGLAGENEQFF
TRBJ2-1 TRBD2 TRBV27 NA TGTGCCAGCAGCCAAACTAGCGGGCCGCTCTATGAGCAGTTCTTC CASSQTSGPLYEQFF
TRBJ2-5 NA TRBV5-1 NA TGCGCCAGCAGCTTGAGGACAGCCTACGGGCGGGAGACCCAGTACTTC CASSLRTAYGRETQYF
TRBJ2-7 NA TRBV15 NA TGTGCCACCAGCCCCCCCGGGAGTAGGAATTACGAGCAGTACTTC CATSPPGSRNYEQYF
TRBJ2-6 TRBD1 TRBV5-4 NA TGTGCCAGCAGCTCGGGACAGGGGGCGTCAGGGGCCAACGTCCTGACTTTC CASSSGQGASGANVLTF
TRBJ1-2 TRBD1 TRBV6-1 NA TGTGCCAGCAGTGAGGGGACAGGGGGAGTCGGCTATGGCTACACCTTC CASSEGTGGVGYGYTF
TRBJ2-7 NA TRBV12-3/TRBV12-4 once TGTGCCAGCAGCTCCAGCGGGTCCTACGAGCAGTACTTC CASSSSGSYEQYF
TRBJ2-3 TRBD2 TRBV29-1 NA TGCAGCGTTGAGGTCCAGGGAGGGGATACGCAGTATTTT CSVEVQGGDTQYF
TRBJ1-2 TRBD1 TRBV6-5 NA TGTGCCAGCAGCGAGACAGGGGTCGGCTACACCTTC CASSETGVGYTF
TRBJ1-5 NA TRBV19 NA TGTGCCAGTAGTCTTCGCCAGGGACTAAATCAGCCCCAGCATTTT CASSLRQGLNQPQHF
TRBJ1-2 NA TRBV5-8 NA TGTGCCAGCAGCTTGGCCGGAGGGAACTATGGCTACACCTTC CASSLAGGNYGYTF
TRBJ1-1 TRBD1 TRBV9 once TGTGCCAGCAGCGCCGCCCGGGACAGGGGGATTGTGAACACTGAAGCTTTCTTT CASSAARDRGIVNTEAFF
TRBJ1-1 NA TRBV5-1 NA TGCGCCAGCAGCCCGGACTCCCTCAGAATCACTGAAGCTTTCTTT CASSPDSLRITEAFF
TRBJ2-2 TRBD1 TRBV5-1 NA TGCGCCAGCAGCTCCGGACAGGGGGCAAACACCGGGGAGCTGTTTTTT CASSSGQGANTGELFF
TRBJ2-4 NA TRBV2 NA TGTGCCAGCAGTGAGGCCTCCATTCAGTACTTC CASSEASIQYF
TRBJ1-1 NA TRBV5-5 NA TGTGCCAGCAGTTTTCAGGAGGACACTGAAGCTTTCTTT CASSFQEDTEAFF
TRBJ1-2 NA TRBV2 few TGTGCCAGCCGAAGTGAGGGCCTTGGCTACACCTTC CASRSEGLGYTF
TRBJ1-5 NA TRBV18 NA TGTGCCAGCTCACCTCAGAGACAGGACAATCAGCCCCAGCATTTT CASSPQRQDNQPQHF
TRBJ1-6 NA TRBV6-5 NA TGTGCCAGCAGTTACTTACAGACCGGGTCAGGGTCACCCCTCCACTTT CASSYLQTGSGSPLHF
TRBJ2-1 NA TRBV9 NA TGTGCCAGCAGCGTGGGTAGCGTCTCCTACAATGAGCAGTTCTTC CASSVGSVSYNEQFF
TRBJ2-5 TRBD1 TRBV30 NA TGTGCCTGGGCCCGGGACAGGGGGGAGACCCAGTACTTC CAWARDRGETQYF
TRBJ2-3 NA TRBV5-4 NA TGTGCCAGCAGCCGAATGGCGAGGGATCCTTCGACAGATACGCAGTATTTT CASSRMARDPSTDTQYF
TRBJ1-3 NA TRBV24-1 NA TGTGCCACCAGCTATCTAAACACCATATATTTT CATSYLNTIYF
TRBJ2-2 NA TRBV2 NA TGTGCCAGCAGGGGGCGGGGCACCGGGGAGCTGTTTTTT CASRGRGTGELFF
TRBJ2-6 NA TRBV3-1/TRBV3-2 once TGTGCCAGCACGTATTTGGGGGCCAACGTCCTGACTTTC CASTYLGANVLTF
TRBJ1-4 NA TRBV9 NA TGTGCCAGCAGCGAACAACAGGGTCTTGCTGAAAAACTGTTTTTT CASSEQQGLAEKLFF
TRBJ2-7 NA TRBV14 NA TGTGCCAGCAGCCAAACCGCTGGAGGGAACTACGAGCAGTACTTC CASSQTAGGNYEQYF